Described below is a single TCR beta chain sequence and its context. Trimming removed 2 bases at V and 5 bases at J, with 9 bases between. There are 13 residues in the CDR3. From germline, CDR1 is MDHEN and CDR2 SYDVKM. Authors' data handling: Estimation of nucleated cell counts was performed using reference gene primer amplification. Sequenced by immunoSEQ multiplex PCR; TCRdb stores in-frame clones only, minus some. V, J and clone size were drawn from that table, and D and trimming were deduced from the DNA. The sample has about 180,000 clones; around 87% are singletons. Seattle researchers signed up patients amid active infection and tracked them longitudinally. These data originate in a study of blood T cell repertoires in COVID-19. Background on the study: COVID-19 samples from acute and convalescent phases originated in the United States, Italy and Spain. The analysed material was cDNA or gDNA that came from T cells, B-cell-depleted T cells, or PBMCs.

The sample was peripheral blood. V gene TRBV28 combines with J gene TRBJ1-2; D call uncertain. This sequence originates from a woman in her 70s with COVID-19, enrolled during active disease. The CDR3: CASSLAGLYGYTF. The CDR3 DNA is TGTGCCAGCAGTTTAGCAGGACTTTATGGCTACACCTTC.